These 10 T cell receptor beta chains share one sample of origin, sequenced in a study of early T cells in non-severe SARS-CoV-2 infection. TCRdb independently ran MiXCR on the 5' RACE reads; one entry per CDR3 protein. The sample lists about 50,000 distinct CDR3 sequences; about 9.3% were seen once. The sample consisted of whole blood. The receptors were gathered from an adult who was a healthcare worker with PCR-confirmed SARS-CoV-2 infection or an uninfected control (not recorded which).

This clonotype has only a few counts. The chain links TRBV27 to TRBJ2-3, with 7 positions matching TRBD1. The CDR3 runs to 15 residues. The germline V gene has CDR1 MNHEY and CDR2 SMNVEV (reference sequence). V gave up 2 bases and J gave up 2 bases; unmatched junction bases: 4. The CDR3 DNA sequence: TGTGCCAGCAGTTTAGGGGACAGTCACACAGATACGCAGTATTTT. The encoded protein is CASSLGDSHTDTQYF.

This clonotype was seen at least ten times. The chain recombines TRBV5-4 with TRBJ2-7; no firm D call. The CDR3 spans 13 residues. CDR1 is SGHNT and CDR2 is YYREEE in the germline V gene (reference sequence). Trimming took 3 bases from V and 1 from J, leaving 8 bases between them. CDR3 DNA sequence: TGTGCCAGCAGCTCCCGTTCTTCCTACGAGCAGTACTTC. Translating gives CASSSRSSYEQYF.

This clonotype was picked up a small number of times. The chain carries TRBV28 and TRBJ1-6; D is undetermined. This CDR3 has 14 amino acids. V lost 4 bases to trimming and J lost 4 bases, with 8 bases between them. CDR1 and CDR2 (germline): MDHEN, SYDVKM. The CDR3 region has the DNA TGTGCCAGCAGTTCCGGGGTTTATAATTCACCCCTCCACTTT. Translating it yields CASSSGVYNSPLHF.

The chain combines TRBV28 with TRBJ2-7; D remains unclear. The CDR3 runs to 12 residues. CDR1 is MDHEN and CDR2 is SYDVKM in the germline V gene. Trimming removed 1 base from V and 6 bases from J, with 7 bases in between. The CDR3 protein is CASSLLGSEQYF. CDR3 coding DNA: TGTGCCAGCAGTTTATTAGGGTCCGAGCAGTACTTC.

This clonotype came up many times. This chain joins TRBV24-1 and TRBJ2-1; 11 bases align to TRBD2. Trimming removed 8 bases from V and 0 bases from J; junction bases left unmatched: 11. From germline, CDR1 is KGHDR and CDR2 SFDVKD. This CDR3 has 18 residues. The CDR3 region is CATKSPSGRIFSYNEQFF. The CDR3 DNA reads as TGTGCCACCAAGTCCCCTAGCGGGAGGATCTTCTCCTACAATGAGCAGTTCTTC.

This clonotype was seen repeatedly, ten times or more. The chain carries TRBV6-5 and TRBJ1-2, with a weak D call TRBD1 (6 bases). Germline CDR1 and CDR2: MNHEY and SVGAGI. The germline V and J ends were trimmed by 5 bases and 4 bases, with 17 bases remaining between them. The CDR3 is 15 residues long. The CDR3: CASSPSGHMVYGYTF. CDR3 sequence (DNA): TGTGCCAGCAGTCCGTCGGGACATATGGTCTATGGCTACACCTTC.

Ten or more counts support this clonotype. The rearrangement uses TRBV6-6 and TRBJ1-1; D is undetermined. CDR3 length: 14 amino acids. CDR1 and CDR2 from the germline V gene are MNHNY and SVGAGI (reference sequence). Trimming took off 6 bases at V and 4 bases at J, with 15 bases between the two ends. The chain's CDR3 is CASSHIAWRTEAFF. CDR3 DNA sequence: TGTGCCAGCAGCCACATAGCGTGGCGCACTGAAGCTTTCTTT.

This clonotype is labeled medium-sized. The V call is TRBV6-5, the J call TRBJ1-1; TRBD1 agrees at 9 bases. This CDR3 region has 13 residues. V gave up 6 bases and J gave up 6 bases; unmatched junction bases: 5. CDR1 and CDR2 (germline): MNHEY, SVGAGI. This chain's CDR3 is CASRDRGLSEAFF. DNA of the CDR3: TGTGCCAGCAGGGACAGGGGTTTATCTGAAGCTTTCTTT.

This clonotype showed up many times. The rearrangement links TRBV11-2 to TRBJ1-2; no reliable D call. Per the germline V gene, CDR1 is SGHAT and CDR2 is FQNNGV. This CDR3 has 14 amino acids. Trimming shortened V by 5 bases and J by 1 base, and 11 bases separated the two germline ends. CDR3 coding DNA: TGTGCCAGCAGCACCCAAATTCTTAACTATGGCTACACCTTC. Amino acid sequence: CASSTQILNYGYTF.

In this sample, this clonotype turned up once. The DNA for the CDR3 is TGTGCCAGCTCACCACCTGTCGTCAGGCCTTCTGGGGCCAACGTCCTGACTTTC. Protein product: CASSPPVVRPSGANVLTF. J is TRBJ2-6 and V is TRBV18; D gene uncertain. CDR3 size: 18 residues. Germline CDR1 reads KGHSH; CDR2 reads LQKENI. V lost 0 bases to trimming and J lost 1 base, with 13 bases between them.